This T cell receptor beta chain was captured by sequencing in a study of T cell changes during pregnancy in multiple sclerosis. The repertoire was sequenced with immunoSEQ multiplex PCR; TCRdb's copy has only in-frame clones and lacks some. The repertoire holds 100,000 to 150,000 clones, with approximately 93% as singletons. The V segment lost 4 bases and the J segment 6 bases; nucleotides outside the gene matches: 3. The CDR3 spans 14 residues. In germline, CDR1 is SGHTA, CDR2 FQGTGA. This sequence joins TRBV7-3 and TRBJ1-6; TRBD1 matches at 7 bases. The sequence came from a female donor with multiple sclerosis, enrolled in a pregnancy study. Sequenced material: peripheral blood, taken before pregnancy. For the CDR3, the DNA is TGTGCCAGCAGCTCCGGGACAGTTAATTCACCCCTCCACTTT. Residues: CASSSGTVNSPLHF.